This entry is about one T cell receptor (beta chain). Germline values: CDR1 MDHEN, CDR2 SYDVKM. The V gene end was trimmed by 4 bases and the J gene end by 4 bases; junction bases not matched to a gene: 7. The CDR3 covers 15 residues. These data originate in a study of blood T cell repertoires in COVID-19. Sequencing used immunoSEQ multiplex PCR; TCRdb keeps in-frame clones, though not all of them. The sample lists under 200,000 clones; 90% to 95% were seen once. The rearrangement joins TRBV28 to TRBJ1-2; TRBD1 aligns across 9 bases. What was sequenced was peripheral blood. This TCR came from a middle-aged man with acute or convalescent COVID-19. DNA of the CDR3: TGTGCCAGCAGTTCGGGACAGGGTGGGAGCTATGGCTACACCTTC. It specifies CASSSGQGGSYGYTF.